The entry below describes one TCR beta chain. The data were produced by immunoSEQ multiplex PCR, yet TCRdb's version contains in-frame clones alone and is incomplete. The sample has about 65,000 clones, 92% seen once. Trimming took 0 bases from V and 2 from J; bases not matched to a gene: 7. Germline CDR1 LGHNA, CDR2 YSLEER. The CDR3 consists of 18 residues. This sample was included in a study of cytomegalovirus exposure and HLA in healthy donors. Turning to the study itself: The 120 or so validation repertoires used the same platform as the roughly 670 first-cohort repertoires, a later analysis reported.

The V call is TRBV4-3, the J call TRBJ2-3; 11 positions match TRBD2. This clonotype was obtained from a woman aged 18-29 years in good health and CMV-seronegative. Sequencing was carried out using PBMCs. CDR3 coding DNA: TGCGCCAGCAGCCAAGATTGGGCTAGCGGGAGGAACACAGATACGCAGTATTTT. Residues: CASSQDWASGRNTDTQYF.